This T cell receptor (beta chain) was sequenced during a study of regulatory T cells in long-lasting Graves disease. The CDR3 runs 14 residues. Trimming removed 3 bases at V and 0 bases at J, with 9 bases between. The germline gives CDR1 DFQATT, CDR2 SNEGSKA (reference sequence). Investigators prepared the TCR beta libraries by applying iRepertoire HTBI primers and Arm-PCR of CDR3 regions. In TCRdb, the multiplex PCR reads were re-called with MiXCR into one record per CDR3 protein. The repertoire holds some 330,000 distinct CDR3 sequences, with about 10% as singletons. This clonotype turned up a few times. Time point noted: newly diagnosed GD, antithyroid drugs for less than 3 months. Researchers made the TCR library from RNA that was extracted from PBMCs. These same records also appear under a second study, on T cells in Graves' hyperthyroidism and ophthalmopathy.

The source of this sequence is a woman younger than 30 with Graves disease. Sequenced material: peripheral blood mononuclear cells (PBMCs), taken at new diagnosis, from a patient treated with antithyroid drugs. The V and J genes are TRBV20-1 and TRBJ2-1; a weak D match, TRBD1 (5 bases). CDR3 protein: CSASLTGSYNEQFF. In DNA form, the CDR3 reads TGCAGTGCTAGTCTTACAGGCTCCTACAATGAGCAGTTCTTC.